The 16 T cell receptor beta chains given below trace back to one sample, sequenced in a study of graft-versus-host responses after intestinal transplantation. Produced via immunoSEQ multiplex PCR; TCRdb's table is partial and in-frame only. The repertoire holds 4,500 or so clones, 25% to 30% seen once, with around 8% in the top ten. The source was alloreactive CD4+ T cells from a mixed lymphocyte reaction culture, collected before transplantation. Subset noted: CFSE-low proliferating T cells sorted from roughly six-day pre-transplant mixed lymphocyte reaction (GvH or HvG direction). The receptors originated from a human patient who was an organ donor for intestinal transplantation.

The rearrangement links TRBV5-1 to TRBJ2-1; TRBD2 aligns across 8 bases. V was pared by 0 bases and J by 0 bases, with 8 bases of the junction left unmatched. This CDR3 is built from 18 residues. CDR1 and CDR2 from the germline V gene are SGHRS and YFSETQ. The CDR3 nucleotides are TGCGCCAGCAGCTTGGCCGAGGGCGGGGGGTTCTCCTACAATGAGCAGTTCTTC. As protein: CASSLAEGGGFSYNEQFF.

The CDR3 here is CASSLVAHTGELFF. In DNA, the CDR3 is TGCGCCAGCAGCTTGGTGGCTCACACCGGGGAGCTGTTTTTT. This chain joins TRBV5-1 and TRBJ2-2, with D unclear. The V and J ends lost 0 bases and 3 bases respectively, with 6 bases between them. The CDR3 is 14 residues long. The germline V gene has CDR1 SGHRS and CDR2 YFSETQ.

The chain couples TRBV6-6 to TRBJ1-2; tentative D call: TRBD1 (6 bases). Trimming pared 0 bases from V and 4 bases from J, leaving 6 bases between. The CDR3 runs to 13 residues. CDR1 is MNHNY, CDR2 SVGAGI, per germline (reference sequence). The CDR3 DNA follows: TGTGCCAGCAGTTACTCAGGGGGCTATGGCTACACCTTC. Its protein product is CASSYSGGYGYTF.

The table lists this clone with a few counts. J is TRBJ2-1 and V is TRBV7-2; D call uncertain. Trimming took 0 bases from V and 1 from J, leaving 7 bases between them. CDR3 size: 15 residues. Germline assignment: CDR1 SGHTA and CDR2 FQGNSA. The CDR3 protein is CASSLARESYNEQFF. Here the CDR3 DNA reads TGTGCCAGCAGCTTAGCGCGCGAATCCTACAATGAGCAGTTCTTC.

The J gene is TRBJ2-7, the V gene TRBV5-1; D gene unclear. Germline CDR1 SGHRS, CDR2 YFSETQ. V was clipped by 4 bases and J by 2 bases, with 10 bases between them. There are 13 residues in the CDR3. The CDR3 DNA sequence: TGCGCCAGCAGCCGGCACGGCCCCTACGAGCAGTACTTC. Translating gives CASSRHGPYEQYF.

This chain connects TRBV7-8 to TRBJ2-5; D is perhaps TRBD1 or TRBD2 (6 bases each). Trimming removed 0 bases at V and 2 bases at J, with 10 bases between. Looked up from germline, CDR1 is SGHVS and CDR2 is FQNEAQ. The CDR3 totals 15 residues. The CDR3 nucleotides are TGTGCCAGCAGCTTAGCGGGGGGCTGGCAAGAGACCCAGTACTTC. Protein product: CASSLAGGWQETQYF. Variable domain in full (rest from reference TRBV7-8 and TRBJ2-5): GAGVSQSPRYKVAKRGQDVALRCDPISGHVSLFWYQQALGQGPEFLTYFQNEAQLDKSGLPSDRFFAERPEGSVSTLKIQRTQQEDSAVYLCASSLAGGWQETQYFGPGTRLLVL.

CDR3 amino acids: CASSFRGLAGGGTDTQYF. DNA of the CDR3: TGTGCCAGCAGCTTTAGAGGACTAGCGGGGGGGGGCACAGATACGCAGTATTTT. This sequence joins TRBV9 and TRBJ2-3, with TRBD2 identical over 15 bases. The J segment lost 1 base and the V segment lost 4 bases, leaving 7 bases of the junction unmatched. This CDR3 is 18 amino acids long. The V gene's germline CDR1 is SGDLS and CDR2 YYNGEE.

The V and J genes are TRBV6-5 and TRBJ1-6, with TRBD1 as a possible D gene (5 bases). CDR3 length: 13 residues. Trimming took off 6 bases at V and 6 bases at J, with 9 bases between the two ends. Per germline, CDR1 MNHEY and CDR2 SVGAGI. The CDR3 DNA follows: TGTGCCAGCAGGCGGGACGGTAATTCACCCCTCCACTTT. It encodes CASRRDGNSPLHF.

Relative to its sample, this clone is medium-sized. The rearrangement joins TRBV28 to TRBJ1-2; 7 bases map to TRBD1. The germline gives CDR1 MDHEN, CDR2 SYDVKM. The CDR3 covers 15 residues. The junction had 11 bases not matched to a gene; V was cut back by 6 bases and J by 4 bases. CDR3 amino acids: CASSPRQGIVYGYTF. The DNA of the CDR3 is TGTGCCAGCAGCCCCAGACAGGGAATAGTCTATGGCTACACCTTC.

Comment on this clone: A junction boundary mismatches the germline segment, possibly from a read error. The gene calls are TRBV29-1 and TRBJ2-7, with 8 bases matching TRBD1. Germline V CDR1 and CDR2: SQVTM, ANQGSEA. There are 14 residues in the CDR3. The CDR3 coding sequence is TGCGGCGTTGTTCAGACAGGGGTCTCCTACGAGCAGTACTTC. It yields the protein CGVVQTGVSYEQYF.

The chain combines TRBV6-1 with TRBJ1-1; the D is unclear. The CDR3 totals 15 residues. V was shortened by 5 bases and J by 1 base, with 14 bases between the two germline ends. Germline lookup yields CDR1 MNHNS and CDR2 SASEGT. CDR3 nucleotide sequence: TGTGCCAGCAGTTTATCCTGGACCTGGAACACTGAAGCTTTCTTT. It yields the protein CASSLSWTWNTEAFF.

This clone was recorded once. The V call is TRBV25-1, the J call TRBJ2-3, with D unresolved. The ends were cut back, 4 bases at V and 2 bases at J, with 4 bases in the middle. CDR1 and CDR2 (germline): MGHDK, SYGVNS. The length of the CDR3 is 12 residues. The chain's CDR3 is CASSGLTDTQYF. CDR3 sequence (DNA): TGTGCCAGCAGTGGACTCACAGATACGCAGTATTTT. Drawing the rest from reference TRBV25-1 and TRBJ2-3, the complete variable domain is EADIYQTPRYLVIGTGKKITLECSQTMGHDKMYWYQQDPGMELHLIHYSYGVNSTEKGDLSSESTVSRIRTEHFPLTLESARPSHTSQYLCASSGLTDTQYFGPGTRLTVL.

V usage is TRBV11-2 and J usage is TRBJ2-5, with a possible D match to TRBD1 (6 bases). Trimming removed 5 bases from V and 5 bases from J, with 12 bases in between. Looked up from germline, CDR1 is SGHAT and CDR2 is FQNNGV. This CDR3 region has 13 residues. The CDR3 spells CASSQGQWETQYF. In DNA, the CDR3 is TGTGCCAGCAGCCAAGGACAGTGGGAGACCCAGTACTTC. Complete variable domain (other parts from reference TRBV11-2 and TRBJ2-5): EAGVAQSPRYKIIEKRQSVAFWCNPISGHATLYWYQQILGQGPKLLIQFQNNGVVDDSQLPKDRFSAERLKGVDSTLKIQPAKLEDSAVYLCASSQGQWETQYFGPGTRLLVL.

V gene TRBV5-5 combines with J gene TRBJ2-3; possible D gene TRBD2, 6 bases. The CDR3 is 14 residues long. Germline loops: CDR1 SGHKS, CDR2 YYEKEE (reference sequence). With 1 base removed from V and 1 base from J, the gap between germline ends came to 7 bases. CDR3 nucleotide sequence: TGTGCCAGCAGCTTGTGGAGGGGCACAGATACGCAGTATTTT. Protein product: CASSLWRGTDTQYF. The full variable domain, completed using reference TRBV5-5 and TRBJ2-3, is DAGVTQSPTHLIKTRGQQVTLRCSPISGHKSVSWYQQVLGQGPQFIFQYYEKEERGRGNFPDRFSARQFPNYSSELNVNALLLGDSALYLCASSLWRGTDTQYFGPGTRLTVL.

A remark on this clone: Other DNA sequences of this sample code for an identical CDR3. This sequence joins TRBV30 and TRBJ1-2; 10 nucleotides align to TRBD1. Per the germline V gene, CDR1 is GTSNPN and CDR2 is SVGIG (reference sequence). J gave up 11 bases and V 8 bases, and 17 bases lay outside the gene matches. This CDR3 region has 14 residues. DNA of the CDR3: TGTGCCCGACACCCGGGACAGGGGATTGGTGGTTACACCTTC. Translation gives CARHPGQGIGGYTF.

The J gene is TRBJ2-1, the V gene TRBV19; D is uncertain. Germline V lookup: CDR1 LNHDA, CDR2 SQIVND (reference sequence). V was cut by 6 bases and J by 2 bases, with 8 bases left in between. The CDR3 has 13 amino acids. In DNA form, the CDR3 reads TGTGCCAGTAGCTCATACCCCTACAATGAGCAGTTCTTC. This sequence encodes CASSSYPYNEQFF.